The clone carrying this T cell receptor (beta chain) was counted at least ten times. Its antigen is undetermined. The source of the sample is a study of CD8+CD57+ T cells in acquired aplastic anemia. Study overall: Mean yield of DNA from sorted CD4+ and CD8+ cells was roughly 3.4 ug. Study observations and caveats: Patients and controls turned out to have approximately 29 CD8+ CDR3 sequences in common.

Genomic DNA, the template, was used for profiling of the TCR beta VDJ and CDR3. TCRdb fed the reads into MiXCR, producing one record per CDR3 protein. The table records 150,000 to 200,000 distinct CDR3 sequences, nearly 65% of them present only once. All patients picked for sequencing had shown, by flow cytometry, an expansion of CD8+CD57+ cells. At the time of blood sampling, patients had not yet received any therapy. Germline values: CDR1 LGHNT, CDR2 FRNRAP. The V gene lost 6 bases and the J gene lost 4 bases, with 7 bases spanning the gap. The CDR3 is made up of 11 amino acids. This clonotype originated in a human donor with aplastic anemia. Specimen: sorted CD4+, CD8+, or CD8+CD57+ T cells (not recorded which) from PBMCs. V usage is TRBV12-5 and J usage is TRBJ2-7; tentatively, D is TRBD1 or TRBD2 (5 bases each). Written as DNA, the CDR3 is TGTGCTAGTGGCTGGGGGTACGAGCAGTACTTC. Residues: CASGWGYEQYF. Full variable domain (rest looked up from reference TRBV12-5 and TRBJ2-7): DARVTQTPRHKVTEMGQEVTMRCQPILGHNTVFWYRQTMMQGLELLAYFRNRAPLDDSGMPKDRFSAEMPDATLATLKIQPSEPRDSAVYFCASGWGYEQYFGPGTRLTVT.